This T cell receptor (beta chain) stems from a study of CD8+ T cells in alopecia areata. Study observations and caveats: Scalp samples also yield sequences of resident alphabeta T cells from normal skin.

CDR1 is SGHRS, CDR2 YFSETQ, per germline. CDR3 length equals 15 residues. The V end lost 4 bases, the J end lost 1 base, and 12 bases lay between the germline ends. Isolated RNA was reverse transcribed into cDNA used as the sequencing template. Clones were sequenced by immunoSEQ multiplex PCR, and TCRdb holds only the in-frame ones, with some missing. The table has 90,000 to 150,000 clones, approximately 58% seen once. The sample holds a few counts of this clone. Its antigen is not identified. The source material was CD4+ T cells sorted from blood. The chain carries TRBV5-1 and TRBJ2-4; D is unresolved. The source is a human donor in good health. CDR3 sequence (DNA): TGCGCCAGCAGCGAAGGATCATCGGCCAAAAACATTCAGTACTTC. Protein: CASSEGSSAKNIQYF. The variable domain in full, completed from reference TRBV5-1 and TRBJ2-4, reads KAGVTQTPRYLIKTRGQQVTLSCSPISGHRSVSWYQQTPGQGLQFLFEYFSETQRNKGNFPGRFSGRQFSNSRSEMNVSTLELGDSALYLCASSEGSSAKNIQYFGAGTRLSVL.